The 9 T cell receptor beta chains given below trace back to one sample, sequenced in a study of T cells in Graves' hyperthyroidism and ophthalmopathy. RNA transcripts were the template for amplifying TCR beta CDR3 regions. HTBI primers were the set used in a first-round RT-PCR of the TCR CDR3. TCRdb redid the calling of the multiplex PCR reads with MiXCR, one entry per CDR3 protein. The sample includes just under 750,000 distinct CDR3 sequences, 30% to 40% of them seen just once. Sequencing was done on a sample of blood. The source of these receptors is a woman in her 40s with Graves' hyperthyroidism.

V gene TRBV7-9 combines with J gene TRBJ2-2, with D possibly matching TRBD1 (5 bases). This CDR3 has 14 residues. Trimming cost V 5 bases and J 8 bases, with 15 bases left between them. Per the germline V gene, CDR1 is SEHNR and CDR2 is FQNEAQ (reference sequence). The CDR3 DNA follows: TGTGCCAGCAGCCTTCTCCAGGGTTCAGGGGAGCTGTTTTTT. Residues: CASSLLQGSGELFF.

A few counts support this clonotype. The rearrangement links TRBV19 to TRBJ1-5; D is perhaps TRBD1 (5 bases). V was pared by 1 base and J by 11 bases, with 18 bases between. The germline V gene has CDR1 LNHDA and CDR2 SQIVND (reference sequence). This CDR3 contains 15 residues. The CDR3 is CASSIVQGPSGSQHF. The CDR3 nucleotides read TGTGCCAGTAGTATAGTGCAGGGCCCTAGTGGGTCCCAGCATTTT. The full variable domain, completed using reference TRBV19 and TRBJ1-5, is DGGITQSPKYLFRKEGQNVTLSCEQNLNHDAMYWYRQDPGQGLRLIYYSQIVNDFQKGDIAEGYSVSREKKESFPLTVTSAQKNPTAFYLCASSIVQGPSGSQHFGDGTRLSIL.

CDR3 DNA sequence: TGCGCCAGCAGCTTTGGAGAGGCGGGGGCGCGTGGAAAACTGTTTTTT. This sequence encodes CASSFGEAGARGKLFF. The chain recombines TRBV5-1 with TRBJ1-4, with a possible D match to TRBD1 (6 bases). The V end lost 2 bases, the J end lost 10 bases, and 21 bases lay between the germline ends. The CDR3 sequence is 16 residues long. Per the germline V gene, CDR1 is SGHRS and CDR2 is YFSETQ.

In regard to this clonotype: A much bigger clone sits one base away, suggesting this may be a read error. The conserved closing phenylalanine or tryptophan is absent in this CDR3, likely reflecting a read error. This chain's CDR3 is CASSAQETGHAAFC. Here the CDR3 DNA reads TGTGCCAGCAGCGCCCAGGAGACGGGACACGCAGCTTTCTGT. V and J are TRBV11-2 and TRBJ1-1, with D tentatively TRBD1 (6 bases). Looked up from germline, CDR1 is SGHAT and CDR2 is FQNNGV. The CDR3 is made up of 14 amino acids. V was clipped by 5 bases and J by 10 bases, with 20 bases between them.

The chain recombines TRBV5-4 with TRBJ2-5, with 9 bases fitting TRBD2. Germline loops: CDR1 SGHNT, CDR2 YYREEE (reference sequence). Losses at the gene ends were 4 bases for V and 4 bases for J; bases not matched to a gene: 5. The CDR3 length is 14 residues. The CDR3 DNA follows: TGTGCCAGCAGCCGACTAGCGGCCGCAGAGACCCAGTACTTC. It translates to CASSRLAAAETQYF.

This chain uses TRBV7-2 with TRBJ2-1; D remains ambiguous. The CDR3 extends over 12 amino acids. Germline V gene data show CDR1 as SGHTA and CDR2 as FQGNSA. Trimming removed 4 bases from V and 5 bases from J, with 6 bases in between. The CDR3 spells CASSYYNNEQFF. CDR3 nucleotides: TGTGCCAGCAGCTATTATAACAATGAGCAGTTCTTC.

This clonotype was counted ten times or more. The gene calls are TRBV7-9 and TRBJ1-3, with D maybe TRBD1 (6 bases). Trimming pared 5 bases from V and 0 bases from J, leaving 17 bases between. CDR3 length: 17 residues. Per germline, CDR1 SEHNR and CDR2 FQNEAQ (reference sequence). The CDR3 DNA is TGTGCCAGCAGCCCAAAGGACAGTCCTCGCTCTGGAAACACCATATATTTT. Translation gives CASSPKDSPRSGNTIYF.

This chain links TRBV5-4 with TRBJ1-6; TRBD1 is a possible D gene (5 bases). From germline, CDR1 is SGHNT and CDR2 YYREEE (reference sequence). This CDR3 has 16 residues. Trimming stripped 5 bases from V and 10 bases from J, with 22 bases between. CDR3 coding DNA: TGTGCCAGCAGTTCTATCTTCAGGGAACGGGGGTCACCCCTCCACTTT. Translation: CASSSIFRERGSPLHF.

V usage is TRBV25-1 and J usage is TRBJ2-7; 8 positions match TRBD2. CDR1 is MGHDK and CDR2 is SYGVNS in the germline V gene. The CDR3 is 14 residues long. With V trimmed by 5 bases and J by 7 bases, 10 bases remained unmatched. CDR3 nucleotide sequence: TGTGCCAGCAGTTACAGGCGGGAGGTAAGAGAGCAGTACTTC. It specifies CASSYRREVREQYF.